The present T cell receptor (beta chain) was sequenced within a study of blood T cell repertoires in COVID-19. Study at large: Sources were T cells, B-cell-depleted T cells, or PBMCs; the material itself was cDNA or gDNA.

Patients from Seattle were sampled longitudinally, starting during active infection. Assay used: immunoSEQ multiplex PCR; TCRdb lists only in-frame clones, some missing. This sample carries hundreds of thousands of clones, approximately 90% of them seen once, and the ten largest clones take 0.8% to 0.9%. V lost 0 bases and J 0 bases, leaving 7 bases between the germline ends. The CDR3 is 14 residues long. Germline V gene data show CDR1 as SGHNT and CDR2 as YYREEE (reference sequence). The material sequenced was peripheral blood. This receptor was obtained from a man aged 18 to 29 with COVID-19, enrolled during active disease. The chain combines TRBV5-4 with TRBJ2-7; weak D call: TRBD2 (6 bases). The CDR3 bases are TGTGCCAGCAGCTTGGCCGGGAGCTCCTACGAGCAGTACTTC. It translates to CASSLAGSSYEQYF.